This TCR beta chain was sequenced for a study of T cell repertoires in cytomegalovirus infection. Study-level background: In the study, CMV epitopes included recently identified HLA-C-restricted and well-studied HLA-B-restricted ones. Public TCR beta signatures were indicative of both CMV infection and a matching HLA type. General study points: Dominant in the ex vivo response were TCR beta clonotypes restricted by HLA-C and specific for CMV. CMV carriers with the relevant HLA were identified by cumulative public TCR beta family frequency.

This clonotype was counted at least ten times. Antigen unknown. Each CDR3 protein is one row after TCRdb ran MiXCR on the reads. In the table there are 250,000 to 300,000 distinct CDR3 sequences, 22% of which are singletons. CDR3 length: 13 residues. J was trimmed by 5 bases and V by 5 bases; bases with no gene match: 5. Germline V gives CDR1 SEHNR, CDR2 FQNEAQ (reference sequence). V is TRBV7-9 and J is TRBJ1-1; 7 bases are a match to TRBD1. Source: cultured PBMCs, taken from culture after CMV antigen stimulation. The clonotype originates from a human donor in good health (CMV status not recorded). Some clones in this sample may be carry-over from other donors' samples. CDR3 loop: CASSQTGLTEAFF. The CDR3 bases are TGTGCCAGCAGCCAGACAGGGCTAACTGAAGCTTTCTTT.